These 19 T cell receptor beta chains were all obtained from the same sample, sequenced in a study of blood T cell repertoires in COVID-19. The method was immunoSEQ multiplex PCR; TCRdb's version includes in-frame clones alone and lacks a portion of them. Altogether under 250,000 clones are present, approximately 84% being singletons, with the ten largest covering roughly 1.8%. Sequencing was done on a sample of PBMCs or T cells enriched from blood (not recorded which). The source is a man aged 55 to 70 who had recovered from COVID-19.

The chain links TRBV6-5 to TRBJ2-7; tentative D call: TRBD1 (5 bases). Germline V CDR1 and CDR2: MNHEY, SVGAGI. V shed 7 bases and J shed 0 bases, with 10 bases lying between them. This CDR3 region has 13 residues. The DNA of the CDR3 is TGTGCCAGCACCCAGGGTAGCTCCTACGAGCAGTACTTC. This translates into CASTQGSSYEQYF.

The gene calls are TRBV11-2 and TRBJ1-5; 9 nucleotides line up with TRBD1. This CDR3 has 15 amino acids. V lost 4 bases, J lost 5 bases, and 6 bases stayed unmatched. Germline V CDR1 and CDR2: SGHAT, FQNNGV. The DNA for the CDR3 is TGTGCCAGCAGCTCAGGGGACAGGGTTTATCAGCCCCAGCATTTT. Translated: CASSSGDRVYQPQHF. Full variable domain (remainder filled in from reference TRBV11-2 and TRBJ1-5): EAGVAQSPRYKIIEKRQSVAFWCNPISGHATLYWYQQILGQGPKLLIQFQNNGVVDDSQLPKDRFSAERLKGVDSTLKIQPAKLEDSAVYLCASSSGDRVYQPQHFGDGTRLSIL.

The gene calls are TRBV7-9 and TRBJ1-2; D call uncertain. Germline assignment: CDR1 SEHNR and CDR2 FQNEAQ (reference sequence). The CDR3 has 13 residues. V lost 1 base to trimming and J lost 7 bases, with 10 bases between them. Here the CDR3 reads CASSLGLGSGYTF. DNA of the CDR3: TGTGCCAGCAGCTTAGGCCTGGGGAGTGGCTACACCTTC.

The chain combines TRBV5-1 with TRBJ2-7; possible D gene TRBD1, 6 bases. The V end was cut by 4 bases, the J end by 6 bases, with 17 bases between. Germline V lookup: CDR1 SGHRS, CDR2 YFSETQ. This CDR3 is built from 14 residues. CDR3 sequence reads: CASSPANRASEQYF. CDR3 coding DNA: TGCGCCAGCAGCCCGGCCAACAGGGCGTCCGAGCAGTACTTC.

The genes are TRBV12-3 or TRBV12-4 and TRBJ2-2, with D unresolved. V was clipped by 1 base and J by 6 bases, with 6 bases between them. There are 13 residues in the CDR3. CDR3 sequence (DNA): TGTGCCAGCAGTTTAGTTAGCCCCGGGGAGCTGTTTTTT. The encoded protein is CASSLVSPGELFF.

V usage is TRBV11-3 and J usage is TRBJ2-2; TRBD2 aligns across 8 bases. After removal of 9 bases from V and 4 bases from J, the junction contained 10 bases not matched to a gene. The CDR3 runs to 15 residues. Germline loops: CDR1 SGHNT, CDR2 YENEEA. The CDR3 loop reads CASMWAGGTTGELFF. CDR3 nucleotide sequence: TGTGCCAGTATGTGGGCGGGGGGCACCACCGGGGAGCTGTTTTTT.

With regard to this clone: The sample carries other DNA sequences with the same CDR3. The chain has TRBV19 and TRBJ1-2; D call uncertain. The CDR3 is 14 amino acids. CDR1 and CDR2 (germline): LNHDA, SQIVND (reference sequence). Trimming left V 3 bases short and J 0 bases short, with 8 bases between. The CDR3 DNA follows: TGTGCCAGTAGTATCTCGCAGACTAACTATGGCTACACCTTC. Protein: CASSISQTNYGYTF.

This clone has only one observation. The chain couples TRBV15 to TRBJ1-1, with 8 positions matching TRBD1. V was pared by 8 bases and J by 1 base, with 6 bases of the junction left unmatched. CDR1 is LNHNV, CDR2 YYDKDF, per germline (reference sequence). This CDR3 comprises 14 residues. CDR3 coding DNA: TGTGCCACCGAAGACAGGGGATGGAACACTGAAGCTTTCTTT. This encodes CATEDRGWNTEAFF. Full variable domain (rest looked up from reference TRBV15 and TRBJ1-1): DAMVIQNPRYQVTQFGKPVTLSCSQTLNHNVMYWYQQKSSQAPKLLFHYYDKDFNNEADTPDNFQSRRPNTSFCFLDIRSPGLGDTAMYLCATEDRGWNTEAFFGQGTRLTVV.

The V and J genes are TRBV6-2 or TRBV6-3 and TRBJ2-7, with 8 bases that match TRBD1. Unmatched junction bases numbered 6, after V lost 0 bases and J lost 2 bases. Germline CDR1 is MNHEY and CDR2 is SVGEGT. The CDR3 sequence is 16 residues long. CDR3 sequence reads: CASSYSRDRGAYEQYF. The DNA for the CDR3 is TGTGCCAGCAGTTACTCGAGAGACAGGGGAGCCTACGAGCAGTACTTC.

This sequence joins TRBV28 and TRBJ1-6; no clear D gene. The CDR3 sequence is 14 residues long. Germline V lookup: CDR1 MDHEN, CDR2 SYDVKM. The V gene lost 4 bases and the J gene lost 5 bases, with 9 bases spanning the gap. The CDR3 DNA reads as TGTGCCAGCAGTTACGCCGGGAATAATTCACCCCTCCACTTT. Translated, it gives CASSYAGNNSPLHF.

The chain is built from TRBV10-3 and TRBJ1-2; TRBD1 is a possible D gene (5 bases). This CDR3 has 10 amino acids. Per germline, CDR1 ENHRY and CDR2 SYGVKD. Trimming removed 10 bases from V and 6 bases from J, with 9 bases in between. The CDR3 DNA sequence: TGTGCCACCTGGGGGGATGGCTACACCTTC. Amino acid sequence: CATWGDGYTF.

The chain joins TRBV7-2 to TRBJ2-2; a possible D gene is TRBD1 (6 bases). CDR3 length: 17 amino acids. CDR1 is SGHTA, CDR2 FQGNSA, per germline. Trimming stripped 5 bases from V and 2 bases from J, with 18 bases between. The CDR3 DNA sequence: TGTGCCAGCAGCCCCACGTTCACAGGGCCTAACACCGGGGAGCTGTTTTTT. Translating gives CASSPTFTGPNTGELFF. Combining the CDR3 with reference TRBV7-2 and TRBJ2-2 gives the whole variable domain GAGVSQSPSNKVTEKGKDVELRCDPISGHTALYWYRQSLGQGLEFLIYFQGNSAPDKSGLPSDRFSAERTGGSVSTLTIQRTQQEDSAVYLCASSPTFTGPNTGELFFGEGSRLTVL.

This clone was seen a handful of times. The V call is TRBV19, the J call TRBJ1-1; no definite D call. The CDR3 length is 13 residues. The germline V and J ends were trimmed by 2 bases and 1 base, with 5 bases remaining between them. CDR1 and CDR2 (germline): LNHDA, SQIVND (reference sequence). This chain's CDR3 is CASSITENTEAFF. Here the CDR3 DNA reads TGTGCCAGTAGTATAACAGAGAACACTGAAGCTTTCTTT.

CDR3 coding DNA: TGTGCTAGTGGGCCTGACAGGGGGATTAGCAATCAGCCCCAGCATTTT. The encoded protein is CASGPDRGISNQPQHF. This chain links TRBV12-5 with TRBJ1-5, with 9 bases fitting TRBD1. Germline CDR1 is LGHNT and CDR2 is FRNRAP. The V segment lost 6 bases and the J segment 0 bases; nucleotides outside the gene matches: 6. CDR3 size: 16 residues.

CDR3 DNA sequence: TGTGCCAGCAGTCAACAGGGAACGGGCTCCTACGAGCAGTACTTC. Residues: CASSQQGTGSYEQYF. V is TRBV6-2 or TRBV6-3 and J is TRBJ2-7, with D maybe TRBD1 (6 bases). This CDR3 is 15 amino acids long. Trimming pared 5 bases from V and 0 bases from J, leaving 14 bases between. In germline, CDR1 is MNHEY, CDR2 SVGEGT.

The chain uses TRBV5-1 and TRBJ2-1; TRBD1 matches 8 bases. The V gene end was trimmed by 3 bases and the J gene end by 5 bases; junction bases not matched to a gene: 7. Germline V gives CDR1 SGHRS, CDR2 YFSETQ. This CDR3 comprises 15 residues. The CDR3 protein is CASSSRQGNHNEQFF. Here the CDR3 DNA reads TGCGCCAGCAGCTCCCGACAGGGGAACCACAATGAGCAGTTCTTC.

The chain joins TRBV5-5 to TRBJ2-3; 8 positions agree with TRBD1. V trimming: 4 bases; J trimming: 0 bases; junction bases outside the gene matches: 4. Germline loops: CDR1 SGHKS, CDR2 YYEKEE (reference sequence). The CDR3 extends over 15 amino acids. The CDR3 DNA follows: TGTGCCAGCAGCCGGACAGGGAAAAGCACAGATACGCAGTATTTT. Its protein product is CASSRTGKSTDTQYF.

The gene calls are TRBV5-6 and TRBJ2-1, with TRBD2 matching 8 bases. The CDR3 spans 15 residues. Looked up from germline, CDR1 is SGHDT and CDR2 is YYEEEE. V gave up 4 bases and J gave up 3 bases; unmatched junction bases: 6. In DNA form, the CDR3 reads TGTGCCAGCAGCGAGACCGGGACTAGCTACAATGAGCAGTTCTTC. Protein sequence: CASSETGTSYNEQFF.

This clone has only a few counts. This rearrangement joins TRBV18 to TRBJ2-1; TRBD2 matches 8 bases. Germline values: CDR1 KGHSH, CDR2 LQKENI. The trim removed 10 bases at V and 9 bases at J, leaving 11 bases unmatched. The CDR3 runs to 13 residues. DNA of the CDR3: TGTGCCACCCACTGGGGGCTAGCGGGTGAGCAGTTCTTC. It translates to CATHWGLAGEQFF.